This is a list of T cell receptor beta chains from one sample in a study of T cell repertoires in ileal Crohn's disease. Sequencing used immunoSEQ multiplex PCR; TCRdb keeps in-frame clones, though not all of them. The sample consists of roughly 15,000 clones, roughly 80% of them appearing once. Sequenced material: ileal tissue. Receptors were obtained from an adult with Crohn's disease. Each CDR3 is given with its conserved first and last residue. D genes are given only for firm matches. Clone sizes are given selectively: once, few, many, or a class where the clone is expanded.

d_call: .; j_call: TRBJ1-2; clone_size: .; v_call: TRBV5-5; cdr3_aa: CASSLAEVEGYTF; cdr3_nt: TGTGCCAGCAGCTTGGCCGAGGTGGAGGGCTACACCTTC
d_call: TRBD1; j_call: TRBJ2-3; clone_size: .; v_call: TRBV6-1; cdr3_aa: CASREQGVGTDTQYF; cdr3_nt: TGTGCCAGCAGAGAACAGGGGGTCGGCACAGATACGCAGTATTTT
d_call: .; j_call: TRBJ1-4; clone_size: .; v_call: TRBV7-9; cdr3_aa: CASRAGRKEKLFF; cdr3_nt: TGTGCCAGCAGGGCGGGAAGGAAGGAAAAACTGTTTTTT
d_call: TRBD1; j_call: TRBJ2-1; clone_size: .; v_call: TRBV9; cdr3_aa: CASSVEGQDNEQFF; cdr3_nt: TGTGCCAGCAGCGTAGAAGGACAGGACAATGAGCAGTTCTTC
d_call: TRBD1; j_call: TRBJ1-6; clone_size: .; v_call: TRBV27; cdr3_aa: CASSYPSGQGWSPLHF; cdr3_nt: TGTGCCAGCAGTTATCCCTCGGGACAGGGTTGGTCACCCCTCCACTTT
d_call: TRBD2; j_call: TRBJ2-7; clone_size: .; v_call: TRBV19; cdr3_aa: CASSMPGLAGYEQYF; cdr3_nt: TGTGCCAGTAGTATGCCGGGACTAGCGGGGTACGAGCAGTACTTC
d_call: .; j_call: TRBJ1-5; clone_size: .; v_call: TRBV11-2; cdr3_aa: CASSLGQKQPQHF; cdr3_nt: TGTGCCAGCAGCTTAGGTCAGAAGCAGCCCCAGCATTTT
d_call: TRBD2; j_call: TRBJ2-1; clone_size: .; v_call: TRBV5-1; cdr3_aa: CASSSGGTGRLDEQFF; cdr3_nt: TGCGCCAGCAGCTCGGGGGGGACGGGGAGGTTGGATGAGCAGTTCTTC
d_call: .; j_call: TRBJ2-5; clone_size: .; v_call: TRBV7-7; cdr3_aa: CASSLASTGEEETQYF; cdr3_nt: TGTGCCAGCAGCTTAGCGTCTACAGGGGAGGAGGAGACCCAGTACTTC
d_call: .; j_call: TRBJ1-5; clone_size: .; v_call: TRBV2; cdr3_aa: CASSVGQGGLYSNQPQHF; cdr3_nt: TGTGCCAGCAGTGTAGGCCAGGGTGGACTATATAGCAATCAGCCCCAGCATTTT
d_call: TRBD1; j_call: TRBJ1-2; clone_size: .; v_call: TRBV7-2; cdr3_aa: CASSNRGPVGYTF; cdr3_nt: TGTGCCAGCAGCAACAGGGGGCCGGTTGGCTACACCTTC
d_call: .; j_call: TRBJ1-2; clone_size: .; v_call: TRBV7-6; cdr3_aa: CASSLAQGQYGYTF; cdr3_nt: TGTGCCAGCAGCTTAGCGCAAGGACAGTATGGCTACACCTTC
d_call: TRBD1; j_call: TRBJ2-5; clone_size: .; v_call: TRBV7-8; cdr3_aa: CASSPRTGRSETQYF; cdr3_nt: TGTGCCAGCAGCCCCAGGACAGGGCGGTCGGAGACCCAGTACTTC
d_call: .; j_call: TRBJ1-5; clone_size: .; v_call: TRBV6-1; cdr3_aa: CASSGPTRGGNQPQHF; cdr3_nt: TGTGCCAGCAGTGGCCCCACGCGGGGTGGCAATCAGCCCCAGCATTTT
d_call: TRBD2; j_call: TRBJ2-5; clone_size: .; v_call: TRBV13; cdr3_aa: CASSLGGLAGEETQYF; cdr3_nt: TGTGCCAGCAGCTTAGGGGGACTAGCGGGGGAAGAGACCCAGTACTTC
d_call: .; j_call: TRBJ2-2; clone_size: .; v_call: TRBV4-2; cdr3_aa: CASSQDPQGMSTGELFF; cdr3_nt: TGTGCCAGCAGCCAAGATCCCCAGGGGATGAGCACCGGGGAGCTGTTTTTT
d_call: .; j_call: TRBJ1-1; clone_size: .; v_call: TRBV4-1; cdr3_aa: CASSKGIPRNTEAFF; cdr3_nt: TGCGCCAGCAGCAAGGGGATCCCGAGGAACACTGAAGCTTTCTTT
d_call: .; j_call: TRBJ2-7; clone_size: .; v_call: TRBV9; cdr3_aa: CASSAALQGSEQYF; cdr3_nt: TGTGCCAGCAGCGCAGCCCTACAGGGCTCCGAGCAGTACTTC
d_call: TRBD1; j_call: TRBJ1-2; clone_size: .; v_call: TRBV7-2; cdr3_aa: CASSAPGGGYYGYTF; cdr3_nt: TGTGCCAGCAGCGCTCCAGGGGGAGGCTACTATGGCTACACCTTC
d_call: .; j_call: TRBJ1-6; clone_size: .; v_call: TRBV7-3; cdr3_aa: CASSAGGRRNSPLHF; cdr3_nt: TGTGCCAGCAGCGCCGGGGGGCGGCGTAATTCACCCCTCCACTTT
d_call: TRBD1; j_call: TRBJ1-2; clone_size: .; v_call: TRBV7-2; cdr3_aa: CASSDGQGDYGYTF; cdr3_nt: TGTGCCAGCAGCGACGGACAGGGGGACTATGGCTACACCTTC
d_call: .; j_call: TRBJ2-2; clone_size: .; v_call: TRBV18; cdr3_aa: CASSPNAGNIGELFF; cdr3_nt: TGTGCCAGCTCACCAAATGCAGGGAACATCGGGGAGCTGTTTTTT
d_call: .; j_call: TRBJ1-2; clone_size: once; v_call: TRBV4-1; cdr3_aa: CASSHIPPGDYGYTF; cdr3_nt: TGCGCCAGCAGCCACATCCCCCCGGGAGACTATGGCTACACCTTC
d_call: TRBD1; j_call: TRBJ2-7; clone_size: .; v_call: TRBV7-2; cdr3_aa: CASSSRGYEQYF; cdr3_nt: TGTGCCAGCAGCTCCAGGGGGTACGAGCAGTACTTC
d_call: TRBD1; j_call: TRBJ1-2; clone_size: .; v_call: TRBV6-1; cdr3_aa: CASSEGTGGAYGYTF; cdr3_nt: TGTGCCAGCAGTGAAGGGACAGGGGGCGCTTATGGCTACACCTTC
d_call: TRBD1; j_call: TRBJ1-2; clone_size: .; v_call: TRBV12-5; cdr3_aa: CASGPDRAPHGYTF; cdr3_nt: TGTGCTAGTGGGCCAGACAGGGCACCACATGGCTACACCTTC
d_call: .; j_call: TRBJ1-2; clone_size: few; v_call: TRBV9; cdr3_aa: CASSAEGGGSYGYTF; cdr3_nt: TGTGCCAGCAGCGCCGAGGGAGGGGGGAGCTATGGCTACACCTTC
d_call: .; j_call: TRBJ1-6; clone_size: .; v_call: TRBV11-1; cdr3_aa: CASSINYNSPLHF; cdr3_nt: TGTGCCAGCAGCATTAACTATAATTCACCCCTCCACTTT
d_call: .; j_call: TRBJ1-4; clone_size: .; v_call: TRBV6-5; cdr3_aa: CASSPVQTYGEKLFF; cdr3_nt: TGTGCCAGCAGTCCGGTACAGACCTACGGTGAAAAACTGTTTTTT
d_call: .; j_call: TRBJ1-6; clone_size: .; v_call: TRBV5-6; cdr3_aa: CASSLGTGLYNSPLHF; cdr3_nt: TGTGCCAGCAGCTTGGGGACGGGGTTATATAATTCACCCCTCCACTTT
d_call: .; j_call: TRBJ2-2; clone_size: .; v_call: TRBV7-3; cdr3_aa: CASSRRVNTGELFF; cdr3_nt: TGTGCCAGCAGCCGCAGGGTGAACACCGGGGAGCTGTTTTTT
d_call: .; j_call: TRBJ2-7; clone_size: .; v_call: TRBV20-1; cdr3_aa: CSADIHYEQYF; cdr3_nt: TGCAGTGCTGACATCCACTACGAGCAGTACTTC
d_call: .; j_call: TRBJ2-7; clone_size: .; v_call: TRBV7-8; cdr3_aa: CASSEDTFYEQYF; cdr3_nt: TGTGCCAGCAGCGAGGACACCTTCTACGAGCAGTACTTC
d_call: TRBD1; j_call: TRBJ1-1; clone_size: few; v_call: TRBV6-1; cdr3_aa: CATGGTEAFF; cdr3_nt: TGTGCCACAGGGGGTACTGAAGCTTTCTTT
d_call: TRBD1; j_call: TRBJ1-2; clone_size: .; v_call: TRBV4-2; cdr3_aa: CASSHPRQGGEINYGYTF; cdr3_nt: TGTGCCAGCAGCCATCCACGACAGGGTGGGGAGATAAACTATGGCTACACCTTC
d_call: .; j_call: TRBJ2-5; clone_size: .; v_call: TRBV2; cdr3_aa: CASSVEGGETQYF; cdr3_nt: TGTGCCAGCAGTGTAGAGGGAGGAGAGACCCAGTACTTC
d_call: .; j_call: TRBJ1-1; clone_size: .; v_call: TRBV19; cdr3_aa: CASLERGGNTEAFF; cdr3_nt: TGTGCCAGCCTAGAGAGGGGGGGTAACACTGAAGCTTTCTTT
d_call: TRBD1; j_call: TRBJ2-1; clone_size: .; v_call: TRBV18; cdr3_aa: CASSPPDRGREQFF; cdr3_nt: TGTGCCAGCTCACCCCCGGACAGGGGGCGAGAGCAGTTCTTC
d_call: .; j_call: TRBJ2-7; clone_size: .; v_call: TRBV25-1; cdr3_aa: CASTQEGFSYEQYF; cdr3_nt: TGTGCCAGCACCCAGGAGGGTTTCTCCTACGAGCAGTACTTC
d_call: TRBD1; j_call: TRBJ1-4; clone_size: once; v_call: TRBV9; cdr3_aa: CASSPRQGPEKLFF; cdr3_nt: TGTGCCAGCAGCCCTCGACAGGGACCTGAAAAACTGTTTTTT
d_call: TRBD1; j_call: TRBJ1-3; clone_size: .; v_call: TRBV5-1; cdr3_aa: CASSLGAGGSGNTIYF; cdr3_nt: TGCGCCAGCAGCTTGGGGGCAGGGGGCTCTGGAAACACCATATATTTT
d_call: .; j_call: TRBJ1-2; clone_size: .; v_call: TRBV5-6; cdr3_aa: CASSLGGANYGYTF; cdr3_nt: TGTGCCAGCAGCTTGGGGGGGGCTAACTATGGCTACACCTTC
d_call: TRBD2; j_call: TRBJ2-5; clone_size: .; v_call: TRBV5-5; cdr3_aa: CASSPGGGEKETQYF; cdr3_nt: TGTGCCAGCAGTCCTGGTGGGGGGGAAAAAGAGACCCAGTACTTC
d_call: .; j_call: TRBJ2-5; clone_size: .; v_call: TRBV7-9; cdr3_aa: CASTGGGWEAEEETQYF; cdr3_nt: TGTGCCAGCACCGGGGGTGGGTGGGAAGCGGAAGAAGAGACCCAGTACTTC
d_call: .; j_call: TRBJ2-3; clone_size: .; v_call: TRBV15; cdr3_aa: CATSRGSVRYWSPTDTQYF; cdr3_nt: TGTGCCACCAGCAGAGGCTCCGTCAGATATTGGAGCCCCACAGATACGCAGTATTTT
d_call: .; j_call: TRBJ1-4; clone_size: .; v_call: TRBV4-2; cdr3_aa: CASSGGVTNEKLFF; cdr3_nt: TGTGCCAGCAGCGGAGGGGTAACAAATGAAAAACTGTTTTTT
d_call: TRBD1; j_call: TRBJ1-6; clone_size: .; v_call: TRBV7-8; cdr3_aa: CASSSWTGSESPLHF; cdr3_nt: TGTGCCAGCAGCTCCTGGACAGGGTCAGAATCACCCCTCCACTTT
d_call: TRBD1; j_call: TRBJ2-3; clone_size: .; v_call: TRBV19; cdr3_aa: CASSSGQPHSQDTQYF; cdr3_nt: TGTGCCAGTAGTTCGGGACAGCCCCATTCCCAAGATACGCAGTATTTT
d_call: .; j_call: TRBJ1-1; clone_size: .; v_call: TRBV5-1; cdr3_aa: CATSRKMNTEAFF; cdr3_nt: TGCGCCACCTCTAGAAAAATGAACACTGAAGCTTTCTTT
d_call: TRBD2; j_call: TRBJ2-5; clone_size: .; v_call: TRBV4-3; cdr3_aa: CASSPTGGAGETQYF; cdr3_nt: TGCGCCAGCAGCCCCACCGGGGGGGCCGGAGAGACCCAGTACTTC
d_call: .; j_call: TRBJ1-2; clone_size: .; v_call: TRBV18; cdr3_aa: CASSPTGQGDYGYTF; cdr3_nt: TGTGCCAGCTCTCCTACGGGCCAGGGTGACTATGGCTACACCTTC
d_call: .; j_call: TRBJ1-1; clone_size: .; v_call: TRBV5-4; cdr3_aa: CASSLGRQNTEAFF; cdr3_nt: TGTGCCAGCAGCTTGGGGAGGCAGAACACTGAAGCTTTCTTT
d_call: TRBD1; j_call: TRBJ1-6; clone_size: .; v_call: TRBV7-2; cdr3_aa: CASSLGQGAFSPLHF; cdr3_nt: TGTGCCAGCAGCTTAGGACAGGGGGCTTTTTCACCCCTCCACTTT
d_call: TRBD2; j_call: TRBJ2-3; clone_size: .; v_call: TRBV9; cdr3_aa: CASSGAYSGGGYYSTDTQYF; cdr3_nt: TGTGCCAGCAGCGGAGCCTACTCAGGCGGGGGGTACTATAGCACAGATACGCAGTATTTT
d_call: .; j_call: TRBJ1-1; clone_size: .; v_call: TRBV4-1; cdr3_aa: CASSQVAEGTEAFF; cdr3_nt: TGCGCCAGCAGCCAAGTAGCAGAGGGCACTGAAGCTTTCTTT